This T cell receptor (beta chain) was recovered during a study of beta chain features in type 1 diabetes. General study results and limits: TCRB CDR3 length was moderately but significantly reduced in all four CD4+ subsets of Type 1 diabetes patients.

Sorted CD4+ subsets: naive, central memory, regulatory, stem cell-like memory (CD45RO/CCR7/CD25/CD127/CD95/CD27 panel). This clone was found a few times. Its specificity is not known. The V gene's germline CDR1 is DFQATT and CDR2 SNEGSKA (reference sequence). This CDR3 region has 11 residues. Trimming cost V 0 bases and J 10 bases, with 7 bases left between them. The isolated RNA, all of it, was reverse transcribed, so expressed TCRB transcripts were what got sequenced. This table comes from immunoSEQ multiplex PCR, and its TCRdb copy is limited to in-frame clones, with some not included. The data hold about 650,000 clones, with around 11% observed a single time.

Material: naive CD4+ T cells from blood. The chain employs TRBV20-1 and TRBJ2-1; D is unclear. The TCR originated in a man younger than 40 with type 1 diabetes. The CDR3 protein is CSAREGREQFF. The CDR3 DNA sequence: TGCAGTGCTAGAGAAGGGCGGGAGCAGTTCTTC.